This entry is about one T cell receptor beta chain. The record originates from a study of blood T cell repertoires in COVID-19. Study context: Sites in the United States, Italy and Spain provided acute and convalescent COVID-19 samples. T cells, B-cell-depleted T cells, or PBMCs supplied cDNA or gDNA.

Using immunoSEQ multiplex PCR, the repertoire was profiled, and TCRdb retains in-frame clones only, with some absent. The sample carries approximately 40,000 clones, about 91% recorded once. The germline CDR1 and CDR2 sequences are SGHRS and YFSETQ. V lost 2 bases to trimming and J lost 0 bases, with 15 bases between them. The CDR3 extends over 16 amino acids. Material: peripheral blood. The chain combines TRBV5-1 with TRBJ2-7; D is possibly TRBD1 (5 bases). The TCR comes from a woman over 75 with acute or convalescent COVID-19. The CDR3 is CASSLQALGSSYEQYF. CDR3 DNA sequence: TGCGCCAGCAGCTTACAGGCTTTGGGAAGCTCCTACGAGCAGTACTTC.